Shown below are 11 T cell receptor beta chains from a single sample sequenced in a study of T cell changes during pregnancy in multiple sclerosis (dated by TCRdb to about 2019). Receptors were amplified or captured by the immunoSEQ multiplex PCR assay. Held by TCRdb, this immuneACCESS table contains in-frame sequences only and omits some clones. Under half of the omission traces to an unresolved V gene where checked; the cause of the rest is unknown. The sample includes approximately 82,000 clones, with 80% to 95% observed a single time. The top ten clonotypes cover about 0.52% of the sample. Specimen: CD4+ T cells from peripheral blood mononuclear cells, collected in the second trimester of pregnancy. Every receptor here comes from a female donor with multiple sclerosis, enrolled in a pregnancy study.

The V call is TRBV29-1, the J call TRBJ2-1, with 10 positions matching TRBD1. There are 16 residues in the CDR3. CDR1 and CDR2 (germline): SQVTM, ANQGSEA. With 4 bases clipped from V and 6 bases from J, the junction kept 12 bases outside the gene matches. CDR3 sequence: CSVGTGGIWSRNEQFF. The CDR3, as DNA: TGCAGCGTTGGGACAGGGGGAATTTGGTCACGCAATGAGCAGTTCTTC.

V is TRBV19 and J is TRBJ2-7; D is possibly TRBD1 (6 bases). CDR1 and CDR2 from the germline V gene are LNHDA and SQIVND (reference sequence). The CDR3 covers 15 residues. V dropped 1 base and J dropped 2 bases, with 12 bases sitting between them. In DNA, the CDR3 is TGTGCCAGTAGTATAGTTCCAGGGACAACCTACGAGCAGTACTTC. Residues: CASSIVPGTTYEQYF. The full variable domain, its missing parts supplied by reference TRBV19 and TRBJ2-7, is DGGITQSPKYLFRKEGQNVTLSCEQNLNHDAMYWYRQDPGQGLRLIYYSQIVNDFQKGDIAEGYSVSREKKESFPLTVTSAQKNPTAFYLCASSIVPGTTYEQYFGPGTRLTVT.

This clone was recorded once. This rearrangement joins TRBV5-1 to TRBJ1-1; a possible D gene is TRBD1 (5 bases). The germline V and J ends were trimmed by 4 bases and 0 bases, with 13 bases remaining between them. The CDR3 runs to 15 residues. The germline CDR1 and CDR2 sequences are SGHRS and YFSETQ. CDR3 residues: CASSGSTGVNTEAFF. The CDR3, as DNA: TGCGCCAGCAGCGGATCAACGGGGGTGAACACTGAAGCTTTCTTT.

This sequence joins TRBV18 and TRBJ2-7; the D is unclear. The CDR3 runs to 14 residues. Germline assignment: CDR1 KGHSH and CDR2 LQKENI. With 5 bases removed from V and 3 bases from J, the gap between germline ends came to 14 bases. CDR3 sequence (DNA): TGTGCCAGCTCAAACCTTGGAGAGATCTACGAGCAGTACTTC. Translated: CASSNLGEIYEQYF.

This clone is medium-sized. The chain carries TRBV9 and TRBJ1-1; 7 positions match TRBD1. The V and J ends lost 0 bases and 3 bases, in that order; junction bases with no gene match: 11. CDR1 SGDLS and CDR2 YYNGEE come from the germline V gene. This CDR3 region has 17 residues. DNA of the CDR3: TGTGCCAGCAGCGTAGGAATAAGAGGGCAGGGGGACACTGAAGCTTTCTTT. It translates to CASSVGIRGQGDTEAFF.

V usage is TRBV25-1 and J usage is TRBJ1-2; TRBD1 agrees at 7 bases. J was trimmed by 2 bases and V by 6 bases; bases with no gene match: 6. In germline, CDR1 is MGHDK, CDR2 SYGVNS. The CDR3 totals 14 residues. The CDR3 DNA reads as TGTGCCAGCAGCCCGGGACAGAGCAACTATGGCTACACCTTC. Protein: CASSPGQSNYGYTF.

There are a few counts of this clone. The rearrangement links TRBV9 to TRBJ2-1, with 7 bases matching TRBD2. There are 14 residues in the CDR3. The V gene's germline CDR1 is SGDLS and CDR2 YYNGEE. Germline trimming cut 4 bases from V and 3 bases from J; bases unmatched to any gene: 4. CDR3 in DNA: TGTGCCAGCAGCTCCCGGACTAGCTACAATGAGCAGTTCTTC. Encoded protein: CASSSRTSYNEQFF.

This clone was seen a single time. The chain couples TRBV2 to TRBJ2-1; possible D gene TRBD2, 6 bases. Germline CDR1 and CDR2: SNHLY and FYNNEI. The CDR3 extends over 13 amino acids. Deletions cut 7 bases from V and 4 bases from J, with 11 bases between. CDR3 sequence: CASISGEYNEQFF. The DNA of the CDR3 is TGTGCCAGCATATCGGGGGAATACAATGAGCAGTTCTTC.

This sequence joins TRBV10-2 and TRBJ2-1; 8 positions match TRBD2. J was trimmed by 7 bases and V by 4 bases; bases with no gene match: 9. CDR3 length equals 15 residues. The V gene's germline CDR1 is WSHSY and CDR2 SAAADI. CDR3 in amino acids: CASSVTGGPLNEQFF. The CDR3 coding sequence is TGCGCCAGCAGTGTGACGGGAGGGCCTCTAAATGAGCAGTTCTTC.

This chain connects TRBV7-3 to TRBJ2-7, with TRBD2 identical over 10 bases. Germline V gives CDR1 SGHTA, CDR2 FQGTGA. V shed 5 bases and J 12 bases; nucleotides not matched to a gene: 13. There are 14 residues in the CDR3. The CDR3, as DNA: TGTGCCAGCAGCCCTCTCGGACTAGCGGACCCATTGTACTTC. Translating it yields CASSPLGLADPLYF.

The V call is TRBV7-2, the J call TRBJ2-5, with D perhaps TRBD2 (5 bases). Trimming took 5 bases from V and 7 from J, leaving 14 bases between them. This CDR3 is built from 13 residues. Germline V lookup: CDR1 SGHTA, CDR2 FQGNSA. CDR3 DNA: TGTGCCAGCAGCCCGTTACTAGAGGGGACCCAGTACTTC. Its protein product is CASSPLLEGTQYF.